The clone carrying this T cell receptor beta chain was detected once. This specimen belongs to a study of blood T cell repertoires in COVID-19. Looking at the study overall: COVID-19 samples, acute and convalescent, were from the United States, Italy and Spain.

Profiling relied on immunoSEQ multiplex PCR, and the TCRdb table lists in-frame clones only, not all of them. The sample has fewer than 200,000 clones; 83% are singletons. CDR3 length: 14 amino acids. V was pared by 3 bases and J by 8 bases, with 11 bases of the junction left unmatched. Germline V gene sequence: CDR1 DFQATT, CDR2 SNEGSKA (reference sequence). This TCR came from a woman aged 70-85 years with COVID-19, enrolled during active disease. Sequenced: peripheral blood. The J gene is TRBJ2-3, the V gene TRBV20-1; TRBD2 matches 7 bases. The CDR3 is CSASEAGRVGTQYF. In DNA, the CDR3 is TGCAGTGCTAGTGAAGCGGGGAGAGTGGGTACGCAGTATTTT.